This note documents a single TCR beta chain sequence. Its antigen remains unknown. The CDR3 is 12 amino acids. The V gene's germline CDR1 is SGHRS and CDR2 YFSETQ. Trimming removed 3 bases at V and 0 bases at J, with 3 bases between. These data are taken from a study of a mutant IDH1 vaccine in newly diagnosed glioma. Study as a whole: Once 4-6 weeks had passed after radiotherapy alone, vaccination started, or it started with temozolomide cycles. Therapy received beforehand was radiotherapy, temozolomide, or both, with most patients given both.

The time point denotes: week 23, last vaccination. A single vaccine dose contained 300 ug of mutant IDH1 20-mer peptide, and topical imiquimod was used with it. Each tumor in the donors was a new WHO grade 3 or 4 astrocytoma, IDH1-mutant and ATRX-lost. Sequencing used immunoSEQ multiplex PCR; TCRdb keeps in-frame clones, though not all of them. The sample has fewer than 45,000 clones, about 76% seen once. The chain employs TRBV5-1 and TRBJ2-5; D is unresolved. The source of this sequence is a man aged 45-65 years with glioma. This material consisted of PBMCs, taken from a glioma patient whose treatment included an IDH1 peptide vaccine. The CDR3 region has the DNA TGCGCCAGCAGCTCACACCAAGAGACCCAGTACTTC. The encoded protein is CASSSHQETQYF.